One sample yielded the 14 T cell receptor beta chains listed below, sequenced in a study of blood T cell repertoires in COVID-19. The data were produced by immunoSEQ multiplex PCR, yet TCRdb's version contains in-frame clones alone and is incomplete. The sample has around 130,000 clones, about 89% seen once. Sample: peripheral blood. These receptors all come from a man in his fifties or sixties with active or convalescent COVID-19.

The chain links TRBV20-1 to TRBJ2-1, with 9 bases matching TRBD1. J gave up 3 bases and V 3 bases, and 3 bases lay outside the gene matches. The CDR3 consists of 14 residues. Germline CDR1 is DFQATT and CDR2 is SNEGSKA (reference sequence). CDR3 coding DNA: TGCAGTGCTAGTCGGACAGGGGTCTACAATGAGCAGTTCTTC. This translates into CSASRTGVYNEQFF.

The chain couples TRBV5-5 to TRBJ1-3; D call uncertain. Germline-derived CDR1 and CDR2 are SGHKS and YYEKEE (reference sequence). Trimming took off 0 bases at V and 0 bases at J, with 10 bases between the two ends. The CDR3 totals 16 residues. CDR3 protein: CASSLVDSSSGNTIYF. In DNA, the CDR3 is TGTGCCAGCAGCTTGGTTGACTCCAGCTCTGGAAACACCATATATTTT.

The count of this clone is one. The J gene is TRBJ2-2, the V gene TRBV29-1, with TRBD2 matching 7 bases. V lost 0 bases and J lost 4; bases outside the gene matches: 5. Germline loops: CDR1 SQVTM, CDR2 ANQGSEA. The CDR3 contains 15 residues. The CDR3, as DNA: TGCAGCGTTGAAGAGCGGGGGAGGGGCACCGGGGAGCTGTTTTTT. It translates to CSVEERGRGTGELFF.

This rearrangement joins TRBV11-3 to TRBJ2-2, with D unclear. The germline V gene encodes CDR1 SGHNT and CDR2 YENEEA. The CDR3 is made up of 14 amino acids. Trimming took off 7 bases at V and 1 base at J, with 10 bases between the two ends. CDR3 amino acids: CASNSGENTGELFF. DNA of the CDR3: TGTGCCAGCAATTCCGGAGAGAACACCGGGGAGCTGTTTTTT.

The chain couples TRBV7-6 to TRBJ1-6; D might be TRBD1 (6 bases). Germline values: CDR1 SGHVS, CDR2 FNYEAQ. V shed 4 bases and J shed 5 bases, with 9 bases lying between them. This CDR3 comprises 14 residues. CDR3 region: CASSYGQHNSPLHF. CDR3 sequence (DNA): TGTGCCAGCAGCTATGGACAGCATAATTCACCCCTCCACTTT.

CDR3 in DNA: TGCGCCAGCAGCCCCGGGGGGGTGGGGAAGGAAAAACTGTTTTTT. It yields the protein CASSPGGVGKEKLFF. The V call is TRBV4-1, the J call TRBJ1-4, with a possible D match to TRBD1 (5 bases). CDR1 and CDR2 (germline): MGHRA, YSYEKL. The CDR3 runs 15 residues. Trimming took 4 bases from V and 8 from J, leaving 17 bases between them.

J is TRBJ1-3 and V is TRBV25-1; 7 nucleotides agree with TRBD1. CDR3 size: 14 residues. Germline CDR1 MGHDK, CDR2 SYGVNS. Germline trimming cut 3 bases from V and 3 bases from J; bases unmatched to any gene: 2. The CDR3 DNA reads as TGTGCCAGCAGTGAGACAGGGTATGGAAACACCATATATTTT. Its translation: CASSETGYGNTIYF.

V gene TRBV24-1 combines with J gene TRBJ2-2; TRBD1 is a possible D gene (6 bases). CDR3 size: 16 residues. Trimming pared 5 bases from V and 6 bases from J, leaving 18 bases between. The V gene's germline CDR1 is KGHDR and CDR2 SFDVKD. The CDR3 DNA follows: TGTGCCACCAGTGCCCCGGACCAGGGGATATCCGGGGAGCTGTTTTTT. It yields the protein CATSAPDQGISGELFF.

The V call is TRBV10-1, the J call TRBJ2-1, with 12 bases lining up with TRBD2. Germline V CDR1 and CDR2: WNHNN, SYGVQD (reference sequence). The CDR3 is made up of 14 amino acids. The V gene end was trimmed by 4 bases and the J gene end by 9 bases; junction bases not matched to a gene: 4. CDR3 coding DNA: TGCGCCAGCAGTGTCGGACTAGCGGGGTTTGAGCAGTTCTTC. Amino acids: CASSVGLAGFEQFF.

V gene TRBV6-2 or TRBV6-3 combines with J gene TRBJ2-3; TRBD2 matches at 8 bases. Germline assignment: CDR1 MNHEY and CDR2 SVGEGT. CDR3 length: 17 residues. V lost 4 bases, J lost 3 bases, and 12 bases stayed unmatched. The CDR3, as DNA: TGTGCCAGCAGTTTCTCAGGCGGGCGGGGGGCTACAGATACGCAGTATTTT. Its protein product is CASSFSGGRGATDTQYF.

The chain links TRBV7-2 to TRBJ2-5, with a weak D call TRBD1 (6 bases). V was clipped by 3 bases and J by 0 bases, with 14 bases between them. The CDR3 loop spans 16 amino acids. The germline gives CDR1 SGHTA, CDR2 FQGNSA. In nucleotides, the CDR3 is TGTGCCAGCAGCTTTGGCGGACAGATCTACCAAGAGACCCAGTACTTC. It specifies CASSFGGQIYQETQYF.

V gene TRBV2 combines with J gene TRBJ2-5; 12 bases align to TRBD2. V dropped 5 bases and J dropped 2; count of bases not matched to a gene: 6. Per germline, CDR1 SNHLY and CDR2 FYNNEI. CDR3 size: 16 residues. CDR3: CASSPGLAGTQETQYF. The CDR3 DNA reads as TGTGCCAGCAGTCCCGGACTAGCGGGAACACAAGAGACCCAGTACTTC.

The chain couples TRBV29-1 to TRBJ2-1; 9 positions match TRBD2. Germline-derived CDR1 and CDR2 are SQVTM and ANQGSEA. The CDR3 has 14 amino acids. V lost 6 bases and J lost 6; bases outside the gene matches: 9. The CDR3 DNA sequence: TGCAGCGTCGAACGGGGACTAGCAGCCAATGAGCAGTTCTTC. Its protein is CSVERGLAANEQFF.

The J gene is TRBJ2-2, the V gene TRBV19; no clear D. The CDR3 is 14 amino acids. V gave up 1 base and J gave up 7 bases, with 10 bases separating them. Germline V gene data show CDR1 as LNHDA and CDR2 as SQIVND (reference sequence). This CDR3 is CASSIGALGGELFF. In nucleotides, the CDR3 is TGTGCCAGTAGTATAGGGGCTTTAGGCGGGGAGCTGTTTTTT.